This entry features one T cell receptor (beta chain) sequence. This record belongs to a study of OX40 agonist ivuxolimab in advanced cancers. Study-wide context: Every 2 weeks, ivuxolimab was infused into the patients intravenously at between 0.01 and 10 mg/kg.

Generated by immunoSEQ multiplex PCR, the TCRdb table keeps only in-frame clones and is missing some. The sample carries tens of thousands of clones, approximately 90% recorded once. V was trimmed by 5 bases and J by 0 bases, leaving 11 bases between them. This CDR3 comprises 14 residues. Germline CDR1 and CDR2: LNHDA and SQIVND (reference sequence). The source is an adult with an advanced solid tumor such as melanoma, head and neck, liver or kidney cancer. V gene TRBV19 combines with J gene TRBJ2-7; D possibly corresponds to TRBD2 (5 bases). Sample: CD4+ or CD8+ T cells sorted from blood, taken in a trial of the OX40 agonist ivuxolimab. The CDR3 loop reads CASSVTGNSYEQYF. Written as DNA, the CDR3 is TGTGCCAGTAGTGTTACCGGGAACTCCTACGAGCAGTACTTC.